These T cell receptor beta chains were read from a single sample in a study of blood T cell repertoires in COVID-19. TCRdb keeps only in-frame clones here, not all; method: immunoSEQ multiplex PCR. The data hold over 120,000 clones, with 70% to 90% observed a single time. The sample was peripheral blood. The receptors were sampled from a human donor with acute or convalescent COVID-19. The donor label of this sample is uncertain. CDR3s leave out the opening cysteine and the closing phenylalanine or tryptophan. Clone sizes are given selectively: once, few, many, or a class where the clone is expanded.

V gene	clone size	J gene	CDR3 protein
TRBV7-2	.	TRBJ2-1	ASSTGLAGAWNEQF
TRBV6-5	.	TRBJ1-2	ASSPAAAGRLSYT
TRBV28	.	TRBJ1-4	ASSSPRGAKEKLF
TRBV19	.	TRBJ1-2	ASRRLGGAQAGYT
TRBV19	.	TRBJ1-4	ASSMLGAGEEKLF
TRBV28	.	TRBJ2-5	ASSPLGAGGETQY
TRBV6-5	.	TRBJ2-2	ATSVVPNTGELF
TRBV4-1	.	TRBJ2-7	ASSQGPGLAGGTEQY
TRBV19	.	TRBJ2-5	ASSIGSSGYQETQY
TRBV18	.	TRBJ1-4	ASSPQGWATNEKLF
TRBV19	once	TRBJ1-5	ASSIAEGSNQPQH
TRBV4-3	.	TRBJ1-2	ASSQADRSYGYT
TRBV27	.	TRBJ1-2	ASSLGYGQGVGGYT
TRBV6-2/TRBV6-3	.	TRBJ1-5	ASSSHGGGNQPQH
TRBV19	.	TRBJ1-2	ASSIGTGIINYGYT
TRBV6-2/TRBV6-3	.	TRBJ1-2	ASSRRGIGAYGYT
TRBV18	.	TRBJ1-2	ATRERDRGLANYGYT
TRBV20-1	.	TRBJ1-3	SASFQGSGNTIY
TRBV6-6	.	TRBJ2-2	AFRVTSGELF
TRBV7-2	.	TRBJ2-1	ASSSGGLAGVEEQF
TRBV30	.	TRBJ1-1	AWSVQGPTEAF
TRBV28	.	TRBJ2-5	ASRLRVGETQY
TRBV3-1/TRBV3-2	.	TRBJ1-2	ASSQRGQIYGYT
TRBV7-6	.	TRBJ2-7	ASSSSGPLGGDEQY
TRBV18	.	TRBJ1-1	ASSPADTNTEAF
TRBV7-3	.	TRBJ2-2	ASSLRGLRGVTGELF
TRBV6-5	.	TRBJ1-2	AGGHLVHGYT
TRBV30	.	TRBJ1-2	AWNGLGYGYT
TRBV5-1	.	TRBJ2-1	ASSLVGKNEQF
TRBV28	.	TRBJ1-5	ASSPPWGRSNQPQH
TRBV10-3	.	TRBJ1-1	AISPGTGDEAF
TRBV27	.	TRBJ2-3	ASSSFPFDGGTDTQY
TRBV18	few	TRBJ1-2	ASSPNWGPATNYGYT
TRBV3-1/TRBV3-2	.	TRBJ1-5	ASSQDSRGNQPQH
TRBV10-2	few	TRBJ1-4	ASSLLGTADEKLF
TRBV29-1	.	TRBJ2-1	SVLGTPSSQYTNEQF
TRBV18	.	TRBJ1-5	ASSPGRDQPQH
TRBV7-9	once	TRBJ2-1	ASSPEAGRALSGQF
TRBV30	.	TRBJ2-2	AWSVSSEINTGELF
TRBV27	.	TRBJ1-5	ASSLTGGSNQPQH
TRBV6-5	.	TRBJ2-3	ASSSLQGVGTDTQY
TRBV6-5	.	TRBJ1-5	ASTPGQHQPQH
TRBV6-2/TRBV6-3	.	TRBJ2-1	ASGRGLAGDNEQF
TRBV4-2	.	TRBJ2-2	ASSPLAGEDTGELF
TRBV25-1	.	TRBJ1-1	ASSEYEGVGTEAF
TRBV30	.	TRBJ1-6	AEQGSYNSPLH
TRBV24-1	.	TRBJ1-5	ATSDLAGSQPQH
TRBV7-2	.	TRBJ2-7	ASSSTGYEQY
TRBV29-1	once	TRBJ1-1	SVDLRTFGEAF
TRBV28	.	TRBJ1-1	ASRSAPGLKNTEAF
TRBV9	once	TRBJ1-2	ASSYGQDYGYT
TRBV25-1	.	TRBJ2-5	ASSDRGQEQETQY
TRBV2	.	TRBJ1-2	ASIQDSITNYGYT
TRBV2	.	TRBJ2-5	ASSRTGDRVETQY